The TCR beta chain under discussion was sequenced for a study of shared clonotypes between healthy human individuals. Study-wide points: The small donor group covered limited genetic and exposure diversity.

Germline loops: CDR1 MGHRA, CDR2 YSYEKL. The length of the CDR3 is 16 residues. The V and J ends lost 4 bases and 0 bases, in that order; junction bases with no gene match: 7. Regarding this clone: What it recognizes is unknown.

Healthy HIV-negative adults with no recent acute infections or vaccinations were recruited as donors. All donors were Caucasian adults living in Nashville, Tennessee. The CD4+ fraction was divided into a CD45RA+ naive subset and a CD45RA-negative memory subset. Produced via immunoSEQ multiplex PCR; TCRdb's table is partial and in-frame only. In the table there are about 2.3 million clones, 92% of which are singletons. The sequence was obtained from a man aged 18 to 30 in good health. Some clones in this sample may be carry-over from other donors' samples. Material: naive CD4+ T cells from PBMCs. Noted subset: CD45RA+ positively selected. The rearrangement uses TRBV4-1 and TRBJ2-5, with TRBD1 identical over 8 bases. The CDR3 here is CASSLDRGRDQETQYF. The CDR3 DNA is TGCGCCAGCAGCCTCGACAGGGGTAGGGACCAAGAGACCCAGTACTTC.